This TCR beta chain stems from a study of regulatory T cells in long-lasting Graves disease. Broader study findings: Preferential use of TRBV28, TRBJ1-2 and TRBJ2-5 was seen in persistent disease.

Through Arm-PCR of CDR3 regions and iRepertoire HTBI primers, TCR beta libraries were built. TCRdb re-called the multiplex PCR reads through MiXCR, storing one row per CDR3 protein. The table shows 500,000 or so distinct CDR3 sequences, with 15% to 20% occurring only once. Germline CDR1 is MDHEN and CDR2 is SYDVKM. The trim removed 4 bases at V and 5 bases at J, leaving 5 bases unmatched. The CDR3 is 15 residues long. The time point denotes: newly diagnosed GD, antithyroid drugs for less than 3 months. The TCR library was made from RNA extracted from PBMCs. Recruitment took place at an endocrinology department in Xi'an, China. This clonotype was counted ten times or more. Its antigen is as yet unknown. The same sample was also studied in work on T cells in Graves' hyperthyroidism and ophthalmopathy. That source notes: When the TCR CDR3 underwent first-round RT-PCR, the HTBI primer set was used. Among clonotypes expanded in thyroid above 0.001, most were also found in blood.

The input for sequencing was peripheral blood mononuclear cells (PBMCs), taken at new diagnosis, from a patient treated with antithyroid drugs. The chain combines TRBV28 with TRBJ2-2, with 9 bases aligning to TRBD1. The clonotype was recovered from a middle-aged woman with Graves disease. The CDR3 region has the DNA TGTGCCAGCAGTTCCGCCGGGACAGGGACCGGGGAGCTGTTTTTT. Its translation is CASSSAGTGTGELFF.